This T cell receptor beta chain is from a study of Ad26.COV2.S vaccination and SARS-CoV-2 variants. The germline gives CDR1 SGHRS, CDR2 YFSETQ. The CDR3 loop spans 16 amino acids. V lost 4 bases to trimming and J lost 0 bases; unmatched junction nucleotides: 6. The method was immunoSEQ multiplex PCR; TCRdb's version includes in-frame clones alone and lacks a portion of them. The sample lists some 300,000 clones; approximately 86% were seen once. Treatment described: roughly 18 received Ad26.COV2.S at low or high dose, single or two shots; about five received placebo; per-sample allocation not given. Samples analyzed were those drawn on day 63 after the first vaccine or placebo injection.

The sequencing used peripheral blood, collected in a trial of Ad26.COV2.S vaccine versus placebo. The J gene is TRBJ2-2, the V gene TRBV5-1; 7 bases fit TRBD1. This clonotype originated in a person aged 18-65 years who received the Ad26.COV2.S COVID-19 vaccine or a placebo. CDR3 DNA: TGCGCCAGCAGCATCGGACAGGTCGCGAACACCGGGGAGCTGTTTTTT. Translating gives CASSIGQVANTGELFF.